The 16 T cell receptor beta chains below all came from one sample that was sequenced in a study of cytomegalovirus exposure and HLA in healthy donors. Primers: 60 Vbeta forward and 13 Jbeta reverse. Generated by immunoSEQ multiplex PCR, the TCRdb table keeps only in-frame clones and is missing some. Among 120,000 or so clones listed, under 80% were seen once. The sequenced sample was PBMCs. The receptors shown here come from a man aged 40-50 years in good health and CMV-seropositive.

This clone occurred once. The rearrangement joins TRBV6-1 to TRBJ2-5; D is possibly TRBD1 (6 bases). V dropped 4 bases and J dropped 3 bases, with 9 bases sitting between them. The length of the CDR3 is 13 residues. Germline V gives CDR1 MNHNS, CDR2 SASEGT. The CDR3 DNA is TGTGCCAGCAGTGCCAGGGGAAAAGAGACCCAGTACTTC. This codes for CASSARGKETQYF.

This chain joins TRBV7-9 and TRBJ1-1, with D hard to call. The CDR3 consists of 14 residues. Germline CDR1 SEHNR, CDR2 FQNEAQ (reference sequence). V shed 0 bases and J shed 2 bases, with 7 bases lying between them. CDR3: CASSLAMSNTEAFF. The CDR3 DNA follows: TGTGCCAGCAGCTTAGCGATGAGTAACACTGAAGCTTTCTTT.

CDR3 protein: CASSLTSGSSEQYF. The CDR3 DNA reads as TGTGCCAGCAGCCTAACTAGCGGGAGTTCCGAGCAGTACTTC. The chain links TRBV9 to TRBJ2-7; 11 nucleotides agree with TRBD2. Germline-derived CDR1 and CDR2 are SGDLS and YYNGEE. J gave up 6 bases and V 4 bases, and 6 bases lay outside the gene matches. CDR3 size: 14 residues.

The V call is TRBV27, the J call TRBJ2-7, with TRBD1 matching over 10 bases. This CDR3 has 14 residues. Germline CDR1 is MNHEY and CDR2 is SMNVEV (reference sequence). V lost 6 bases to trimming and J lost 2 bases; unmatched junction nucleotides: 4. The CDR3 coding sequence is TGTGCCAGCAGAGGGACAGGGGCAGCCTACGAGCAGTACTTC. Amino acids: CASRGTGAAYEQYF.

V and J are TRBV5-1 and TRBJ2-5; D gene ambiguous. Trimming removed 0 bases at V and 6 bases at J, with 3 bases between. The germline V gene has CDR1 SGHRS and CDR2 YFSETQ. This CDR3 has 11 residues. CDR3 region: CASSLEQTQYF. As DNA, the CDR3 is TGCGCCAGCAGCTTGGAGCAGACCCAGTACTTC.

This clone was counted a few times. In DNA, the CDR3 is TGTGCCAGTAGTATAGCAGGGACCGGGGAGCTGTTTTTT. As protein: CASSIAGTGELFF. The chain joins TRBV19 to TRBJ2-2, with a tentative D call TRBD1 (5 bases). The CDR3 length is 13 residues. V lost 1 base to trimming and J lost 5 bases, with 5 bases between them. Germline values: CDR1 LNHDA, CDR2 SQIVND (reference sequence).

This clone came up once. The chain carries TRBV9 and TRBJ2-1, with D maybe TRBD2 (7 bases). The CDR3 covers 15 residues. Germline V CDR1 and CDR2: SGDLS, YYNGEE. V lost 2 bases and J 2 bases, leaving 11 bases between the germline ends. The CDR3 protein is CASSVRGGPYNEQFF. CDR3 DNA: TGTGCCAGCAGCGTTAGGGGGGGCCCCTACAATGAGCAGTTCTTC.

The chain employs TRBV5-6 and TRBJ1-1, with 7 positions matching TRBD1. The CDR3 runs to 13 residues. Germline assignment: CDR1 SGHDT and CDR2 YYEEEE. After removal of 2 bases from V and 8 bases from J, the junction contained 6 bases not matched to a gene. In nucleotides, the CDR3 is TGTGCCAGCAGCTTCACAGGGGTAGCAGAAGCTTTCTTT. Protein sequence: CASSFTGVAEAFF.

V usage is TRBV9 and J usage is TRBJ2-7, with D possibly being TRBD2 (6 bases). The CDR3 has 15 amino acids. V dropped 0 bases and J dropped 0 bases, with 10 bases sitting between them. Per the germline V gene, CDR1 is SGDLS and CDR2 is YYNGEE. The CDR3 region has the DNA TGTGCCAGCAGCGTAGGTGATAGCGGCTCCTACGAGCAGTACTTC. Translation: CASSVGDSGSYEQYF. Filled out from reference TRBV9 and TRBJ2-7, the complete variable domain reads DSGVTQTPKHLITATGQRVTLRCSPRSGDLSVYWYQQSLDQGLQFLIQYYNGEERAKGNILERFSAQQFPDLHSELNLSSLELGDSALYFCASSVGDSGSYEQYFGPGTRLTVT.

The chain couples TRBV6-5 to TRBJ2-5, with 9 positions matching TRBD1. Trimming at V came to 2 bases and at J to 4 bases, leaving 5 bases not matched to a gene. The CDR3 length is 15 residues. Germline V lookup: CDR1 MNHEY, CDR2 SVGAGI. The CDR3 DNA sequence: TGTGCCAGCAGTTACCAAAGGACAGGGGTAGAGACCCAGTACTTC. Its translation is CASSYQRTGVETQYF.

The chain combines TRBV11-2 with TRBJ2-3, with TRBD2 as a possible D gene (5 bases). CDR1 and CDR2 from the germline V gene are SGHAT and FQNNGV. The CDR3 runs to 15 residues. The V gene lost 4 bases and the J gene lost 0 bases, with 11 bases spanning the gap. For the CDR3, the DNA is TGTGCCAGCAGCTCGCGGCCGGGGAGCACAGATACGCAGTATTTT. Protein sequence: CASSSRPGSTDTQYF.

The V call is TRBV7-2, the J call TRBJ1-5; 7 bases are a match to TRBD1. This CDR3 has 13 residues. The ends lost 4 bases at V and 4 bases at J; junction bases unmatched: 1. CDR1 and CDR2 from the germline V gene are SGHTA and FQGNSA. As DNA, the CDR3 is TGTGCCAGCAGCTGGGACAGTAATCAGCCCCAGCATTTT. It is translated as CASSWDSNQPQHF. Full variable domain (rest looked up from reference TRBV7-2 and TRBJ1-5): GAGVSQSPSNKVTEKGKDVELRCDPISGHTALYWYRQSLGQGLEFLIYFQGNSAPDKSGLPSDRFSAERTGGSVSTLTIQRTQQEDSAVYLCASSWDSNQPQHFGDGTRLSIL.

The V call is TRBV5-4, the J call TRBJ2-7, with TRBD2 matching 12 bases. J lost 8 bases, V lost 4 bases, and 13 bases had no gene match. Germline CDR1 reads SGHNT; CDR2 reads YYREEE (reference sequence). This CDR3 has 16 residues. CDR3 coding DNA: TGTGCCAGCAGCCCGGATCTAGCGGGAGGGTACCTGAAGCAGTACTTC. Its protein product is CASSPDLAGGYLKQYF.

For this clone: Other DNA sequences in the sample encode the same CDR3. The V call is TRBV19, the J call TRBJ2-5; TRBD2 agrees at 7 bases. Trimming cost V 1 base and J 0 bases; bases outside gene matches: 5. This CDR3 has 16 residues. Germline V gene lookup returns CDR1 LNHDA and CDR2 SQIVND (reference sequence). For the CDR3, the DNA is TGTGCCAGTAGTATAGGGGCTAGCGGCTACCAAGAGACCCAGTACTTC. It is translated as CASSIGASGYQETQYF.

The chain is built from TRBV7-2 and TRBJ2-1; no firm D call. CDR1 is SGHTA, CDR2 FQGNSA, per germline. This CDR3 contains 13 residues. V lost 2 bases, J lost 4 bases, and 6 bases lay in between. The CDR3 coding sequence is TGTGCCAGCAGCTTACCCCAATACAATGAGCAGTTCTTC. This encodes CASSLPQYNEQFF.

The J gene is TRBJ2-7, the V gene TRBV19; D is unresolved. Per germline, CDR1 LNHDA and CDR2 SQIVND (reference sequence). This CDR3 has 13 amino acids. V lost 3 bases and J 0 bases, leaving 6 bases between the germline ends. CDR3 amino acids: CASSIRVSYEQYF. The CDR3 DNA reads TGTGCCAGTAGTATTCGGGTCTCCTACGAGCAGTACTTC. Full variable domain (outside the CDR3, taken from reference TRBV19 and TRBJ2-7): DGGITQSPKYLFRKEGQNVTLSCEQNLNHDAMYWYRQDPGQGLRLIYYSQIVNDFQKGDIAEGYSVSREKKESFPLTVTSAQKNPTAFYLCASSIRVSYEQYFGPGTRLTVT.